A single sample gave rise to the 8 T cell receptor beta chains below, sequenced in a study of beta chain features in type 1 diabetes. Isolated RNA was reverse transcribed in full, so expressed TCRB transcripts were sequenced. Libraries were prepared by immunoSEQ multiplex PCR; TCRdb keeps only in-frame clonotypes and omits some of them. This sample carries hundreds of thousands of clones, roughly 8% of them seen once, and the ten largest clones take less than 0.5%. The sample taken for sequencing was central memory CD4+ T cells from blood. These receptors were obtained from a young woman in good health.

This clone was counted only a few times. V is TRBV10-3 and J is TRBJ2-5, with 7 bases that match TRBD1. V shed 8 bases and J 5 bases; nucleotides not matched to a gene: 8. The CDR3 sequence is 13 residues long. Germline V gene sequence: CDR1 ENHRY, CDR2 SYGVKD. CDR3 in amino acids: CAIGTDPRETQYF. The DNA of the CDR3 is TGTGCCATCGGGACAGATCCTCGGGAGACCCAGTACTTC.

This clone was detected only a few times. The chain employs TRBV27 and TRBJ2-1; D remains unclear. This CDR3 is 15 amino acids long. The germline V gene encodes CDR1 MNHEY and CDR2 SMNVEV (reference sequence). V was cut by 1 base and J by 4 bases, with 11 bases left in between. Here the CDR3 DNA reads TGTGCCAGCAGTTTATACCCCCCCTCATACAATGAGCAGTTCTTC. It translates to CASSLYPPSYNEQFF.

In this sample, this clone turned up a few times. J is TRBJ2-1 and V is TRBV11-2, with unresolved D. CDR3 length: 11 residues. The ends were cut back, 5 bases at V and 5 bases at J, with 4 bases in the middle. Germline CDR1 and CDR2: SGHAT and FQNNGV. The CDR3 nucleotides read TGTGCCAGCAGCGCGAACAATGAGCAGTTCTTC. It specifies CASSANNEQFF.

This clone was counted many times. The chain carries TRBV6-6 and TRBJ2-7; 11 bases line up with TRBD1. The CDR3 covers 15 residues. Germline CDR1 MNHNY, CDR2 SVGAGI (reference sequence). Trimming took 2 bases from V and 4 from J; bases not matched to a gene: 4. DNA for the CDR3: TGTGCCAGCAGTTACGCAGGGACAGGGGGATACGAGCAGTACTTC. Translated, it gives CASSYAGTGGYEQYF.

The chain links TRBV25-1 to TRBJ1-2, with 9 bases fitting TRBD1. This CDR3 region has 16 residues. CDR1 and CDR2 from the germline V gene are MGHDK and SYGVNS. V trimming: 4 bases; J trimming: 2 bases; junction bases outside the gene matches: 8. The CDR3 here is CASSGLRDRANYGYTF. CDR3 sequence (DNA): TGTGCCAGCAGTGGTTTAAGGGACAGGGCCAACTATGGCTACACCTTC.

The J gene is TRBJ2-2, the V gene TRBV9, with a tentative D call TRBD1 (5 bases). This CDR3 spans 14 amino acids. Trimming removed 5 bases at V and 7 bases at J, with 15 bases between. Germline lookup yields CDR1 SGDLS and CDR2 YYNGEE. The CDR3 is CASSPVAGHGELFF. In nucleotides, the CDR3 is TGTGCCAGCAGTCCTGTAGCAGGACACGGGGAGCTGTTTTTT. The variable domain in full, completed from reference TRBV9 and TRBJ2-2, reads DSGVTQTPKHLITATGQRVTLRCSPRSGDLSVYWYQQSLDQGLQFLIQYYNGEERAKGNILERFSAQQFPDLHSELNLSSLELGDSALYFCASSPVAGHGELFFGEGSRLTVL.

The J gene is TRBJ2-2, the V gene TRBV4-3; D possibly corresponds to TRBD1 (5 bases). Per the germline V gene, CDR1 is LGHNA and CDR2 is YSLEER. The CDR3 is 18 residues long. V was clipped by 0 bases and J by 4 bases, with 18 bases between them. The CDR3 here is CASSQESLDRTFTGELFF. The CDR3 DNA sequence: TGCGCCAGCAGCCAAGAAAGCTTAGACAGAACCTTCACCGGGGAGCTGTTTTTT.

This clone was seen only a few times. The DNA for the CDR3 is TGTGCCAGCAGCCTCCCCTTGGGCCCACCCCTCTCCTACGAGCAGTACTTC. As protein: CASSLPLGPPLSYEQYF. The chain has TRBV21-1 and TRBJ2-7; TRBD1, as called in the table, went unchecked against the DNA. TRBV21-1 is a pseudogene segment. The CDR3 length is 17 residues.